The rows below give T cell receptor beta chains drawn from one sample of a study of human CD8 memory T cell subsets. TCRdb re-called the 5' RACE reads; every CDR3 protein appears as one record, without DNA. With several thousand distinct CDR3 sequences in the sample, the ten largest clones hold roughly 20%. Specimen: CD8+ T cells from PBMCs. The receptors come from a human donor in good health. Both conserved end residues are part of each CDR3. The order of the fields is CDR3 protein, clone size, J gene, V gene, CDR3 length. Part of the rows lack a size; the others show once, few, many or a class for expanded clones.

CDR3aa: CASRGTGITGELFF
abundance: NA
j_gene: TRBJ2-2
v_gene: TRBV7-9
len: 14

CDR3aa: CASSPQGRAGELFF
abundance: NA
j_gene: TRBJ2-2
v_gene: TRBV7-9
len: 14

CDR3aa: CASSPGLALEQYF
abundance: NA
j_gene: TRBJ2-7
v_gene: TRBV28
len: 13

CDR3aa: CASSPQDWGQIYNEQFF
abundance: NA
j_gene: TRBJ2-1
v_gene: TRBV28
len: 17

CDR3aa: CASSWSEGHEQFF
abundance: NA
j_gene: TRBJ2-1
v_gene: TRBV7-6
len: 13

CDR3aa: CASSLDGSGSLGEQYF
abundance: NA
j_gene: TRBJ2-7
v_gene: TRBV7-8
len: 16

CDR3aa: CSARDLTGTNTEAFF
abundance: medium-sized
j_gene: TRBJ1-1
v_gene: TRBV20-1
len: 15

CDR3aa: CASSQFPPNDEQYF
abundance: NA
j_gene: TRBJ2-7
v_gene: TRBV16
len: 14

CDR3aa: CASSLDGGSYNEQFF
abundance: NA
j_gene: TRBJ2-1
v_gene: TRBV6-1
len: 15

CDR3aa: CASSLVNSPLHF
abundance: medium-sized
j_gene: TRBJ1-6
v_gene: TRBV28
len: 12

CDR3aa: CASSFGATGGYGYTF
abundance: NA
j_gene: TRBJ1-2
v_gene: TRBV28
len: 15

CDR3aa: CASRMSGIGANEQFF
abundance: NA
j_gene: TRBJ2-1
v_gene: TRBV6-2/TRBV6-3
len: 15

CDR3aa: CASSHDLGGYEQYF
abundance: NA
j_gene: TRBJ2-7
v_gene: TRBV4-1
len: 14

CDR3aa: CASSLDSGGTDTQYF
abundance: NA
j_gene: TRBJ2-3
v_gene: TRBV7-8
len: 15

CDR3aa: CASSPSDTIYF
abundance: medium-sized
j_gene: TRBJ1-3
v_gene: TRBV7-9
len: 11

CDR3aa: CASSVGQDYEQYF
abundance: NA
j_gene: TRBJ2-7
v_gene: TRBV19
len: 13

CDR3aa: CASSFQGANQPQHF
abundance: NA
j_gene: TRBJ1-5
v_gene: TRBV5-6
len: 14

CDR3aa: CASRLDTAYEQYF
abundance: NA
j_gene: TRBJ2-7
v_gene: TRBV5-1
len: 13

CDR3aa: CASSHERVGSYNEQFF
abundance: NA
j_gene: TRBJ2-1
v_gene: TRBV3-1
len: 16

CDR3aa: CASSQGLAGAKDTQYF
abundance: NA
j_gene: TRBJ2-3
v_gene: TRBV27
len: 16

CDR3aa: CASSSRPDPYEQYF
abundance: NA
j_gene: TRBJ2-7
v_gene: TRBV7-8
len: 14

CDR3aa: CASSLSGRALDEQFF
abundance: NA
j_gene: TRBJ2-1
v_gene: TRBV5-1
len: 15

CDR3aa: CASSTPSSGVSYNEQFF
abundance: NA
j_gene: TRBJ2-1
v_gene: TRBV5-1
len: 17

CDR3aa: CATSDRDINQETQYF
abundance: NA
j_gene: TRBJ2-5
v_gene: TRBV24-1
len: 15

CDR3aa: CASSKTGGAVNEQYF
abundance: NA
j_gene: TRBJ2-7
v_gene: TRBV19
len: 15

CDR3aa: CASSARDLLAGTEAFF
abundance: NA
j_gene: TRBJ1-1
v_gene: TRBV25-1
len: 16

CDR3aa: CASTSGMELGAYNEQFF
abundance: NA
j_gene: TRBJ2-1
v_gene: TRBV11-2
len: 17

CDR3aa: CASSVGQGDLNPQHF
abundance: NA
j_gene: TRBJ1-5
v_gene: TRBV2
len: 15

CDR3aa: CASSDLAGYNEQFF
abundance: NA
j_gene: TRBJ2-1
v_gene: TRBV10-2
len: 14

CDR3aa: CASSDGLEETQYF
abundance: NA
j_gene: TRBJ2-5
v_gene: TRBV6-6
len: 13

CDR3aa: CASLGEFGDGYTF
abundance: NA
j_gene: TRBJ1-2
v_gene: TRBV7-9
len: 13

CDR3aa: CASSLFSGGLDEQFF
abundance: NA
j_gene: TRBJ2-1
v_gene: TRBV27
len: 15

CDR3aa: CASQQGGSSYEQYF
abundance: NA
j_gene: TRBJ2-7
v_gene: TRBV6-2/TRBV6-3
len: 14

CDR3aa: CASSLIAGGTYNEQFF
abundance: NA
j_gene: TRBJ2-1
v_gene: TRBV7-8
len: 16

CDR3aa: CASSHTGGSLSGYTF
abundance: NA
j_gene: TRBJ1-2
v_gene: TRBV4-2
len: 15

CDR3aa: CASSLKGGRASTGELFF
abundance: NA
j_gene: TRBJ2-2
v_gene: TRBV7-6
len: 17

CDR3aa: CATSDSQTSGRYNEQFF
abundance: NA
j_gene: TRBJ2-1
v_gene: TRBV24-1
len: 17

CDR3aa: CASSRLAEAGYEQFF
abundance: medium-sized
j_gene: TRBJ2-1
v_gene: TRBV4-2
len: 15

CDR3aa: CSAGDYTGELFF
abundance: NA
j_gene: TRBJ2-2
v_gene: TRBV29-1
len: 12

CDR3aa: CASLGQVNYEQYF
abundance: NA
j_gene: TRBJ2-7
v_gene: TRBV28
len: 13

CDR3aa: CSASGGSNEQYF
abundance: NA
j_gene: TRBJ2-7
v_gene: TRBV20-1
len: 12

CDR3aa: CASSTQETQYF
abundance: NA
j_gene: TRBJ2-5
v_gene: TRBV19
len: 11

CDR3aa: CASSSRDRADEQYF
abundance: NA
j_gene: TRBJ2-7
v_gene: TRBV7-9
len: 14

CDR3aa: CASSESSGIRSEQFF
abundance: NA
j_gene: TRBJ2-1
v_gene: TRBV6-2/TRBV6-3
len: 15

CDR3aa: CASRLARTSGRRPTDTQYF
abundance: NA
j_gene: TRBJ2-3
v_gene: TRBV7-9
len: 19

CDR3aa: CATSRDRKKYGYTF
abundance: NA
j_gene: TRBJ1-2
v_gene: TRBV15
len: 14

CDR3aa: CASSQRDSSHNEQFF
abundance: NA
j_gene: TRBJ2-1
v_gene: TRBV11-3
len: 15

CDR3aa: CASTSDGEQFF
abundance: NA
j_gene: TRBJ2-1
v_gene: TRBV12-3/TRBV12-4
len: 11

CDR3aa: CAILLRPLAGVNTGELFF
abundance: medium-sized
j_gene: TRBJ2-2
v_gene: TRBV11-2
len: 18

CDR3aa: CASSSARSTHEQYF
abundance: NA
j_gene: TRBJ2-7
v_gene: TRBV28
len: 14

CDR3aa: CSVEDHAGQGVGYTF
abundance: NA
j_gene: TRBJ1-2
v_gene: TRBV29-1
len: 15

CDR3aa: CASSPQGAGETQYF
abundance: medium-sized
j_gene: TRBJ2-5
v_gene: TRBV5-6
len: 14

CDR3aa: CASSHRGSIGSPLHF
abundance: medium-sized
j_gene: TRBJ1-6
v_gene: TRBV28
len: 15

CDR3aa: CSAREGPGTAQTYEQYF
abundance: NA
j_gene: TRBJ2-7
v_gene: TRBV20-1
len: 17

CDR3aa: CASSPSINAKQYF
abundance: NA
j_gene: TRBJ2-7
v_gene: TRBV14
len: 13